This T cell receptor beta chain was sequenced during a study of T-cell memory formation after mild COVID-19. Turning to the study itself: TCR clusters were mostly confined to one donor each. Findings of the study overall: From day 15 to 85, contracting clones were balanced between CD4 and CD8, whereas later expanders leaned toward CD4+.

Regarding this clonotype: Its target is unknown.

Sample barcodes and UMIs were carried by the TCR alpha and TCR beta cDNA libraries that 5'RACE generated with constant-segment primers. MiXCR, applied by TCRdb to the 5' RACE reads, yields one record per CDR3 protein. The data contain some 210,000 distinct CDR3 sequences, roughly 10% of them singletons. Specimen: PBMCs or a T cell subset sorted from them (not recorded which). The clonotype comes from a man aged 18-30 years who had mild COVID-19 (a few samples of this study predate the infection). Cell type and time point are not known.

The CDR3 sequence: CASSFGGLRTDTQYF. The CDR3, as DNA: TGTGCCAGCAGCTTTGGCGGGTTACGCACAGATACGCAGTATTTT. This chain connects TRBV11-2 to TRBJ2-3; D may be TRBD2 (5 bases). There are 15 residues in the CDR3. The V gene lost 3 bases and the J gene lost 1 base, with 11 bases spanning the gap. Germline-derived CDR1 and CDR2 are SGHAT and FQNNGV.